Listed below are T cell receptor beta chains from one sample, sequenced in a study of radiotherapy plus CTLA-4 blockade in lung cancer. Assay used: immunoSEQ multiplex PCR; TCRdb lists only in-frame clones, some missing. The sample has around 63,000 clones, approximately 76% seen once; the top ten hold approximately 15%. The material sequenced was peripheral blood, taken from a patient treated with radiotherapy plus ipilimumab. Receptors originate from a human donor with non-small cell lung cancer whose response to radiotherapy plus ipilimumab could not be evaluated. Some clones in this sample may be carry-over from other donors' samples. The CDR3 runs from the conserved cysteine through the conserved F or W. Each record gives: D gene, J gene, V gene, clone size, CDR3 protein, CDR3 DNA. The D gene is left open where the match is weak. Expanded clones are given a class, and other clones once, few, many or no size at all.

d_gene: TRBD2; j_gene: TRBJ2-5; v_gene: TRBV7-7; abundance: .; CDR3aa: CASSPGLAAQGTQYF; CDR3nt: TGTGCTAGCAGCCCTGGACTAGCGGCTCAAGGGACCCAGTACTTC
d_gene: TRBD1; j_gene: TRBJ1-2; v_gene: TRBV7-8; abundance: .; CDR3aa: CASSILRDSRYGYTF; CDR3nt: TGTGCCAGCAGCATACTCCGGGACAGCCGGTATGGCTACACCTTC
d_gene: .; j_gene: TRBJ1-3; v_gene: TRBV4-3; abundance: few; CDR3aa: CASSQVISRTSGNTIYF; CDR3nt: TGCGCCAGCAGCCAAGTTATTTCCAGAACCTCTGGAAACACCATATATTTT
d_gene: .; j_gene: TRBJ2-3; v_gene: TRBV28; abundance: .; CDR3aa: CASSIRGLGAQYF; CDR3nt: TGTGCCAGCAGCATTAGGGGCCTTGGAGCGCAGTATTTT
d_gene: TRBD1; j_gene: TRBJ2-7; v_gene: TRBV7-6; abundance: once; CDR3aa: CASSLGGQSSEQYF; CDR3nt: TGTGCCAGCAGCTTAGGGGGACAGAGCTCCGAGCAGTACTTC
d_gene: .; j_gene: TRBJ2-4; v_gene: TRBV5-6; abundance: .; CDR3aa: CASSFPGTSVKNIQYF; CDR3nt: TGTGCCAGCAGCTTTCCAGGGACTTCGGTCAAAAACATTCAGTACTTC
d_gene: TRBD1; j_gene: TRBJ2-3; v_gene: TRBV27; abundance: once; CDR3aa: CASTRDRGKDTQYF; CDR3nt: TGTGCCTCAACCAGGGACAGGGGTAAAGATACGCAGTATTTT
d_gene: TRBD1; j_gene: TRBJ1-1; v_gene: TRBV29-1; abundance: few; CDR3aa: CSVAGQSTEAFF; CDR3nt: TGCAGCGTTGCGGGACAGTCCACTGAAGCTTTCTTT
d_gene: .; j_gene: TRBJ1-2; v_gene: TRBV28; abundance: .; CDR3aa: CASRYQGGYTF; CDR3nt: TGTGCCAGCAGGTACCAGGGTGGCTACACCTTC
d_gene: TRBD1; j_gene: TRBJ2-7; v_gene: TRBV5-6; abundance: .; CDR3aa: CASSADRTPYEQYF; CDR3nt: TGTGCCAGCAGCGCGGACAGGACCCCCTACGAGCAGTACTTC
d_gene: .; j_gene: TRBJ2-3; v_gene: TRBV5-1; abundance: .; CDR3aa: CASSLGTGTDTQYF; CDR3nt: TGCGCCAGCAGCTTAGGAACAGGCACAGATACGCAGTATTTT
d_gene: .; j_gene: TRBJ2-1; v_gene: TRBV5-1; abundance: once; CDR3aa: CASTLEAHYNEQFF; CDR3nt: TGCGCCAGCACCTTAGAGGCCCACTACAATGAGCAGTTCTTC
d_gene: TRBD2; j_gene: TRBJ2-7; v_gene: TRBV7-2; abundance: .; CDR3aa: CASSLDTGGLYEQYF; CDR3nt: TGTGCCAGCAGCTTGGATACGGGGGGGCTATACGAGCAGTACTTC
d_gene: .; j_gene: TRBJ2-4; v_gene: TRBV4-1; abundance: few; CDR3aa: CASSQNSLRGIQYF; CDR3nt: TGCGCCAGCAGCCAAAACAGCCTAAGGGGCATTCAGTACTTC
d_gene: TRBD1; j_gene: TRBJ2-5; v_gene: TRBV5-1; abundance: few; CDR3aa: CASGTGGGQETQYF; CDR3nt: TGCGCCAGCGGAACAGGGGGAGGTCAAGAGACCCAGTACTTC